Shown below are 29 T cell receptor beta chains from a single sample sequenced in a study of blood T cells in healthy people across ages. It was with a sample-barcoded 5' primer and a J-beta primer mix that a second PCR of roughly 7 to 11 cycles was run. One entry per CDR3 protein results from TCRdb running MiXCR on the 5' RACE reads. Seen here are about 830,000 distinct CDR3 sequences, approximately 65% observed once, and the top ten hold 25% to 35%. Sequenced: blood. These receptors came from a man between 25 and 39 years old in good health.

V and J are TRBV5-1 and TRBJ1-6; D uncertain. This CDR3 contains 15 residues. Germline V CDR1 and CDR2: SGHRS, YFSETQ. V dropped 0 bases and J dropped 9 bases, with 13 bases sitting between them. This chain's CDR3 is CASSLGQVKGSPLHF. CDR3 coding DNA: TGCGCCAGCAGCTTGGGGCAGGTCAAGGGTTCACCCCTCCACTTT.

A note on this clonotype: At one end the junction does not follow the germline gene, possibly because of a read error. The CDR3 DNA sequence: TGTGTCAGCAGCTTAGCGGGCGGGCCGGGAGGTGAGCAGTTCTTC. This codes for CVSSLAGGPGGEQFF. This rearrangement joins TRBV11-2 to TRBJ2-1; 7 positions agree with TRBD2. The CDR3 loop spans 15 amino acids. Germline V gene data show CDR1 as SGHAT and CDR2 as FQNNGV.

With respect to this clonotype: The missing conserved phenylalanine or tryptophan at the end of this CDR3 makes a read error likely. The chain links TRBV28 to TRBJ2-5; D not resolved. Gene TRBJ2-7 matches the end of the DNA better, so the J call may be wrong. The CDR3 covers 14 residues. The germline V gene has CDR1 MDHEN and CDR2 SYDVKM. CDR3 protein: CASSSPLVPYEQYS. For the CDR3, the DNA is TGTGCCAGCAGTTCCCCTTTGGTCCCCTACGAGCAGTACTCC.

Only a few counts were recorded for this clonotype. The chain uses TRBV7-9 and TRBJ2-1; D is possibly TRBD2 (5 bases). The CDR3 has 13 amino acids. The ends were cut back, 3 bases at V and 4 bases at J, with 7 bases in the middle. Germline V CDR1 and CDR2: SEHNR, FQNEAQ (reference sequence). As DNA, the CDR3 is TGTGCCAGCAGCTTCGGGGAGTACAATGAGCAGTTCTTC. It yields the protein CASSFGEYNEQFF.

This chain links TRBV29-1 with TRBJ2-2; tentatively, D is TRBD2 (5 bases). The length of the CDR3 is 13 residues. CDR1 and CDR2 from the germline V gene are SQVTM and ANQGSEA. The V gene lost 4 bases and the J gene lost 6 bases, with 12 bases spanning the gap. CDR3 amino acids: CSVASGPAGELFF. CDR3 coding DNA: TGCAGCGTTGCGAGCGGACCGGCCGGGGAGCTGTTTTTT.

The V call is TRBV10-2, the J call TRBJ2-7, with TRBD2 as a possible D gene (5 bases). V lost 2 bases and J 5 bases, leaving 19 bases between the germline ends. Germline CDR1 WSHSY, CDR2 SAAADI. The CDR3 runs to 16 residues. The CDR3, as DNA: TGCGCCAGCAGTGAGACCTCCCCGCCGGGGATCCACGAGCAGTACTTC. Protein sequence: CASSETSPPGIHEQYF.

The chain is built from TRBV4-2 and TRBJ1-1; D remains ambiguous. There are 16 residues in the CDR3. Germline values: CDR1 LGHNA, CDR2 YNFKEQ. V lost 0 bases and J lost 5, with 16 bases in between. CDR3 residues: CASSQDLQRPGTEAFF. DNA of the CDR3: TGTGCCAGCAGCCAAGATTTACAGCGGCCGGGAACTGAAGCTTTCTTT.

The V and J genes are TRBV3-1 and TRBJ1-2; a weak D match, TRBD1 (5 bases). CDR3 length equals 14 residues. V lost 7 bases, J lost 4 bases, and 16 bases lay in between. The germline V gene has CDR1 LGHDT and CDR2 YNNKEL (reference sequence). CDR3 sequence reads: CASTPRAGLYGYTF. The CDR3 DNA sequence: TGTGCCAGCACACCCAGGGCAGGCCTCTATGGCTACACCTTC.

The CDR3 protein is CSVEVSSGGSWETQYF. CDR3 nucleotides: TGCAGCGTTGAAGTTTCTAGCGGGGGGTCTTGGGAGACCCAGTACTTC. This sequence joins TRBV29-1 and TRBJ2-5, with TRBD2 matching 11 bases. The CDR3 totals 16 residues. Germline CDR1 and CDR2: SQVTM and ANQGSEA. Trimming removed 1 base from V and 5 bases from J; junction bases left unmatched: 9.

Ten or more counts support this clonotype. V usage is TRBV15 and J usage is TRBJ2-3; D possibly corresponds to TRBD2 (5 bases). Germline CDR1 reads LNHNV; CDR2 reads YYDKDF (reference sequence). Trimming took 0 bases from V and 0 from J, leaving 10 bases between them. The CDR3 contains 16 residues. The CDR3 spells CATSRDRAASTDTQYF. DNA for the CDR3: TGTGCCACCAGCAGAGATCGAGCGGCGAGCACAGATACGCAGTATTTT.

V gene TRBV6-2 or TRBV6-3 combines with J gene TRBJ1-1, with a possible D match to TRBD1 (5 bases). The CDR3 has 15 amino acids. V was shortened by 9 bases and J by 8 bases, with 25 bases between the two germline ends. Per germline, CDR1 MNHEY and CDR2 SVGEGT. CDR3 region: CASTLSGFPLKEAFF. DNA of the CDR3: TGTGCCAGTACCCTTTCAGGGTTTCCGCTAAAGGAAGCTTTCTTT.

Comment on this clonotype: The junction shows a germline mismatch at one end, possibly a read error. V gene TRBV6-5 combines with J gene TRBJ2-3, with 8 bases matching TRBD1. CDR1 MNHEY and CDR2 SVGAGI come from the germline V gene. This CDR3 has 16 amino acids. The CDR3 sequence: CASGYSGRGLLVTQYF. In nucleotides, the CDR3 is TGTGCCAGCGGTTACTCAGGCAGGGGGCTCCTAGTTACGCAGTATTTT.

This clonotype has a handful of counts. The V and J genes are TRBV20-1 and TRBJ2-7; a possible D gene is TRBD1 (6 bases). CDR1 and CDR2 from the germline V gene are DFQATT and SNEGSKA (reference sequence). The length of the CDR3 is 15 residues. V was clipped by 2 bases and J by 0 bases, with 14 bases between them. The CDR3 loop is CSARSGTQSSYEQYF. The CDR3, as DNA: TGCAGTGCTAGATCCGGGACACAAAGCTCCTACGAGCAGTACTTC.

The chain uses TRBV27 and TRBJ2-1; D might be TRBD1 (5 bases). Germline V gene lookup returns CDR1 MNHEY and CDR2 SMNVEV (reference sequence). V lost 3 bases and J lost 7, with 19 bases in between. This CDR3 region has 16 residues. CDR3 sequence reads: CASSFLRQGSRNEQFF. In nucleotides, the CDR3 is TGTGCCAGCAGTTTCCTCCGCCAGGGCTCTAGGAATGAGCAGTTCTTC.

The rearrangement joins TRBV6-5 to TRBJ2-3, with 9 bases that match TRBD2. After removal of 10 bases from V and 4 bases from J, the junction contained 6 bases not matched to a gene. This CDR3 region has 13 residues. Per the germline V gene, CDR1 is MNHEY and CDR2 is SVGAGI. DNA of the CDR3: TGTGCCATTGGAGGGACTAGCCCAGATACGCAGTATTTT. Residues: CAIGGTSPDTQYF.

This clonotype was seen a handful of times. The chain has TRBV7-2 and TRBJ1-2; tentatively, D is TRBD1 (5 bases). The CDR3 length is 14 residues. Trimming removed 5 bases at V and 2 bases at J, with 12 bases between. Germline loops: CDR1 SGHTA, CDR2 FQGNSA. CDR3 region: CASSPGAGNYGYTF. DNA of the CDR3: TGTGCCAGCAGCCCCGGGGCCGGCAACTATGGCTACACCTTC. Full variable domain (outside the CDR3, taken from reference TRBV7-2 and TRBJ1-2): GAGVSQSPSNKVTEKGKDVELRCDPISGHTALYWYRQSLGQGLEFLIYFQGNSAPDKSGLPSDRFSAERTGGSVSTLTIQRTQQEDSAVYLCASSPGAGNYGYTFGSGTRLTVV.

The rearrangement links TRBV28 to TRBJ2-7; D could derive from TRBD1 or TRBD2 (6 bases each). The V and J ends lost 7 bases and 2 bases respectively, with 18 bases between them. The CDR3 is 15 amino acids. Germline-derived CDR1 and CDR2 are MDHEN and SYDVKM. The chain's CDR3 is CASNLGGLSTYEQYF. CDR3 nucleotides: TGTGCCAGCAATCTAGGGGGACTGTCGACCTACGAGCAGTACTTC.

In the case of this clonotype: At one end the junction does not follow the germline gene, possibly because of a read error. The chain is built from TRBV5-1 and TRBJ2-1; 9 bases agree with TRBD1. Germline V gene sequence: CDR1 SGHRS, CDR2 YFSETQ. CDR3 size: 16 residues. The CDR3 is CASSLEGQGVRNEQFF. DNA for the CDR3: TGCGCCAGCAGTTTGGAGGGACAGGGAGTACGGAATGAGCAGTTCTTC.

The chain employs TRBV9 and TRBJ2-7; D uncertain. The CDR3 sequence is 12 residues long. V was shortened by 4 bases and J by 7 bases, with 12 bases between the two germline ends. Per the germline V gene, CDR1 is SGDLS and CDR2 is YYNGEE. The CDR3 DNA follows: TGTGCCAGCAGCCCGACACACAATGAGCAGTACTTC. Translating it yields CASSPTHNEQYF.

The chain combines TRBV9 with TRBJ2-7; 7 bases agree with TRBD1. Germline V gene data show CDR1 as SGDLS and CDR2 as YYNGEE. Trimming cost V 4 bases and J 2 bases; bases outside gene matches: 9. This CDR3 has 15 residues. The CDR3 sequence is CASSTEGAAPYEQYF. The CDR3 nucleotides read TGTGCCAGCAGCACCGAGGGGGCGGCCCCCTACGAGCAGTACTTC.

Only one count was recorded for this clonotype. This sequence joins TRBV27 and TRBJ2-7; D gene ambiguous. V was shortened by 3 bases and J by 2 bases, with 8 bases between the two germline ends. Germline V CDR1 and CDR2: MNHEY, SMNVEV (reference sequence). This CDR3 has 13 residues. The CDR3 nucleotides are TGTGCCAGCAGTTTTAATAGGGCCTACGAGCAGTACTTC. Translating it yields CASSFNRAYEQYF.

V gene TRBV30 combines with J gene TRBJ1-2; TRBD1 might be the D (5 bases). Per the germline V gene, CDR1 is GTSNPN and CDR2 is SVGIG (reference sequence). V shed 3 bases and J shed 8 bases, with 16 bases lying between them. CDR3 size: 13 residues. The DNA of the CDR3 is TGTGCCTGGAGCACTGGGGGGGAGAGGGGCTACACCTTC. Translation gives CAWSTGGERGYTF.

The gene calls are TRBV5-8 and TRBJ2-1; 9 nucleotides match TRBD1. Germline trimming cut 2 bases from V and 6 bases from J; bases unmatched to any gene: 6. Germline V gene sequence: CDR1 SGHTS, CDR2 YDEGEE. The CDR3 has 15 amino acids. The CDR3 bases are TGTGCCAGCAGCTTCCCGACAGGGGGGATCAATGAGCAGTTCTTC. This sequence encodes CASSFPTGGINEQFF.

This clonotype came up many times. The chain recombines TRBV4-2 with TRBJ2-3; 9 bases are shared with TRBD2. Germline V gene data show CDR1 as LGHNA and CDR2 as YNFKEQ. The CDR3 spans 16 residues. V trimming: 1 base; J trimming: 8 bases; junction bases outside the gene matches: 10. In DNA form, the CDR3 reads TGTGCCAGCAGCCAAGCTAGCGGGGTCGGTTCCGGTACGCAGTATTTT. Encoded protein: CASSQASGVGSGTQYF.

This clonotype was picked up a small number of times. The V call is TRBV29-1, the J call TRBJ2-7, with TRBD1 identical over 8 bases. CDR3 length equals 13 residues. Losses at the gene ends were 4 bases for V and 7 bases for J; bases not matched to a gene: 9. CDR1 is SQVTM and CDR2 is ANQGSEA in the germline V gene. CDR3 residues: CSVAGTGPWEQYF. The CDR3 DNA sequence: TGCAGCGTTGCAGGGACAGGTCCATGGGAGCAGTACTTC.

This chain uses TRBV7-4 with TRBJ2-1; TRBD1 aligns across 9 bases. This CDR3 is 17 amino acids long. The V gene's germline CDR1 is SGHVT and CDR2 SQSDAQ. The V segment lost 3 bases and the J segment 1 base; nucleotides outside the gene matches: 7. The CDR3 loop is CASSLRDRDRSYNEQFF. In nucleotides, the CDR3 is TGTGCCAGCAGCTTGAGGGACAGGGATAGATCCTACAATGAGCAGTTCTTC.

This clonotype appeared once. The chain employs TRBV9 and TRBJ2-3, with 8 bases lining up with TRBD1. Germline CDR1 and CDR2: SGDLS and YYNGEE. V shed 2 bases and J 6 bases; nucleotides not matched to a gene: 8. The CDR3 runs to 15 residues. The CDR3 DNA follows: TGTGCCAGCAGCGTTGGGGACAGGCCCTTGGATACGCAGTATTTT. It codes for CASSVGDRPLDTQYF.

This clonotype came up a few times. The CDR3 reads CSAPRRGGDEKLFF. Here the CDR3 DNA reads TGCAGTGCCCCCCGCCGGGGGGGAGATGAAAAACTGTTTTTT. The J gene is TRBJ1-4, the V gene TRBV20-1, with D possibly being TRBD1 (5 bases). Germline assignment: CDR1 DFQATT and CDR2 SNEGSKA (reference sequence). CDR3 size: 14 residues. Trimming took 6 bases from V and 6 from J, leaving 17 bases between them.

This clonotype was counted a few times. V usage is TRBV29-1 and J usage is TRBJ2-3, with D tentatively TRBD1 (5 bases). The CDR3 is made up of 13 amino acids. Germline CDR1 SQVTM, CDR2 ANQGSEA. Trimming removed 7 bases from V and 0 bases from J, with 11 bases in between. The CDR3 region is CSAGDSSTDTQYF. CDR3 nucleotide sequence: TGCAGCGCCGGAGACAGTAGCACAGATACGCAGTATTTT.